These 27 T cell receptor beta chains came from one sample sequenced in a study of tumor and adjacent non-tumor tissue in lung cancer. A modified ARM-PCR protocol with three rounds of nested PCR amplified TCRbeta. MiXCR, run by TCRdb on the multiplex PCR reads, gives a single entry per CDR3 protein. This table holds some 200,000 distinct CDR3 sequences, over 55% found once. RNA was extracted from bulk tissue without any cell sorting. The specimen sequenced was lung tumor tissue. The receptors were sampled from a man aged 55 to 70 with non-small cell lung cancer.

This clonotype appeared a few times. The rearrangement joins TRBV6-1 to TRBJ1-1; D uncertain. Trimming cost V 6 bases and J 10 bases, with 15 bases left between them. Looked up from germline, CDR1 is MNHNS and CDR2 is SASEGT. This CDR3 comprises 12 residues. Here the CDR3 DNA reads TGTGCCAGCAGAGTACAGTCCTCCTCAGCTTTCTTT. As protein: CASRVQSSSAFF.

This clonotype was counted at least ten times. The chain's CDR3 is CSALVTGGLEKLFF. The CDR3 nucleotides are TGCAGTGCGTTAGTAACGGGGGGCCTTGAAAAACTGTTTTTT. The chain combines TRBV20-1 with TRBJ1-4; tentative D call: TRBD1 (6 bases). The CDR3 totals 14 residues. V lost 6 bases to trimming and J lost 7 bases, with 18 bases between them. Germline CDR1 DFQATT, CDR2 SNEGSKA (reference sequence).

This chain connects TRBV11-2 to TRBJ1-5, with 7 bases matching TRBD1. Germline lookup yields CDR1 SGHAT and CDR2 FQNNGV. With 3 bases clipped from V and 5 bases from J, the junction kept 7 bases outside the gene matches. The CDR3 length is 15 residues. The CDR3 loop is CASSLGGQVHQPQHF. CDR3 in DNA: TGTGCCAGCAGCTTGGGTGGACAGGTCCATCAGCCCCAGCATTTT.

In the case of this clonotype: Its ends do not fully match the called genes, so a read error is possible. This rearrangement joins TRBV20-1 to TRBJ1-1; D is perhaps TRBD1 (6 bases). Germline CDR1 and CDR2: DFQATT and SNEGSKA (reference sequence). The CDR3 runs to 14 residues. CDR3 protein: CSAKDLGGPTETFF. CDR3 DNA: TGCAGTGCTAAAGACTTAGGGGGGCCCACTGAAACTTTCTTT.

CDR3 region: CASSPTGSDETQYF. CDR3 DNA sequence: TGTGCCAGCAGTCCCACAGGGTCTGATGAGACCCAGTACTTC. V usage is TRBV12-3 or TRBV12-4 and J usage is TRBJ2-5; TRBD1 is a possible D gene (6 bases). The germline V and J ends were trimmed by 5 bases and 5 bases, with 15 bases remaining between them. This CDR3 comprises 14 residues.

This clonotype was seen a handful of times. This CDR3 is CASSYWTSGNNEQFF. In nucleotides, the CDR3 is TGTGCCAGTAGTTATTGGACTAGCGGTAACAATGAGCAGTTCTTC. The chain couples TRBV19 to TRBJ2-1, with 10 bases matching TRBD2. Germline V gene data show CDR1 as LNHDA and CDR2 as SQIVND (reference sequence). The CDR3 extends over 15 amino acids. V gave up 5 bases and J gave up 5 bases; unmatched junction bases: 6.

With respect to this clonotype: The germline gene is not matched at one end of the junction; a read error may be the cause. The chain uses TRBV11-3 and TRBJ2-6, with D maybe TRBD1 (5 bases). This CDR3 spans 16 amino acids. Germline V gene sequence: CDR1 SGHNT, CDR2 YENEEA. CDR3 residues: CASSFESVYGANVLTF. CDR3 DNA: TGTGCCAGCAGCTTTGAGTCGGTATATGGGGCCAACGTCTTGACTTTC.

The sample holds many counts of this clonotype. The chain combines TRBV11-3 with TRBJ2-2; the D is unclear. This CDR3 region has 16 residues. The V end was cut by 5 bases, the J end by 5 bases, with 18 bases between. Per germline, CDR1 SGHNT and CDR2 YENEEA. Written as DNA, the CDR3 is TGTGCCAGCAGCCCCCTCGCGGCTATAGAGACCGGGGAGCTGTTTTTT. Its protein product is CASSPLAAIETGELFF.

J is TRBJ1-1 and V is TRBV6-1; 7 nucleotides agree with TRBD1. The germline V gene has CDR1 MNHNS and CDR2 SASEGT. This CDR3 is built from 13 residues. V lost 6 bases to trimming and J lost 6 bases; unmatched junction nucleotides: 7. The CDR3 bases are TGTGCCAGCAGGACAGGGTTGGACTCTGAAGCTTTCTTT. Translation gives CASRTGLDSEAFF.

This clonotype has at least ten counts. CDR3 residues: CASSEFSAGRSEQYF. CDR3 coding DNA: TGTGCCAGCAGTGAATTCTCGGCAGGGAGGTCCGAGCAGTACTTC. The chain links TRBV6-1 to TRBJ2-7, with D possibly TRBD2 on 6 matching bases. The V and J ends lost 2 bases and 6 bases respectively, with 17 bases between them. CDR1 MNHNS and CDR2 SASEGT come from the germline V gene. The CDR3 runs to 15 residues.

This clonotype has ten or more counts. DNA for the CDR3: TGCAGCGTTGGGGGACTAGCAGTCAACACCGGGGAGCTGTTTTTT. Protein sequence: CSVGGLAVNTGELFF. The chain carries TRBV29-1 and TRBJ2-2, with 9 bases that match TRBD2. V gave up 4 bases and J gave up 2 bases; unmatched junction bases: 5. This CDR3 has 15 amino acids. CDR1 SQVTM and CDR2 ANQGSEA come from the germline V gene.

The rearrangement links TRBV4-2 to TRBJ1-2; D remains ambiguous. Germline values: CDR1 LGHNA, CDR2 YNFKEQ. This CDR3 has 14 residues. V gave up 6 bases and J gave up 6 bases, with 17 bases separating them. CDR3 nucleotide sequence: TGTGCCAGCAGTCAAAAGCAACCGACGGATGGCTACACCTTC. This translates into CASSQKQPTDGYTF.

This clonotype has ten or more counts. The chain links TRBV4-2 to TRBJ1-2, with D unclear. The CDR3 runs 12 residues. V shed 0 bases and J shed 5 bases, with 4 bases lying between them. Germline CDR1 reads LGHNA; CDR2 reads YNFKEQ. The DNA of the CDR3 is TGTGCCAGCAGCCAAGAGATATATGGCTACACCTTC. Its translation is CASSQEIYGYTF.

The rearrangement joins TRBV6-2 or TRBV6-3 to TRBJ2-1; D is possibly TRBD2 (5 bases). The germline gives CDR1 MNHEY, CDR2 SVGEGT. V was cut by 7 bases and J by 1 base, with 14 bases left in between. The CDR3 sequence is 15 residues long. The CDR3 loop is CASTRTGNSYNEQFF. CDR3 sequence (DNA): TGTGCCAGCACTCGAACGGGAAATTCCTACAATGAGCAGTTCTTC.

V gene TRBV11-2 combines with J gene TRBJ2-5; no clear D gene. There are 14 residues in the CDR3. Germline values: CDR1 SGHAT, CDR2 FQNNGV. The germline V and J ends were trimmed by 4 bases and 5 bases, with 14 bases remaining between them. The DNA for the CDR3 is TGTGCCAGCAGCTGTACGGTCCCACGGGAGACCCAGTACTTC. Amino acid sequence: CASSCTVPRETQYF. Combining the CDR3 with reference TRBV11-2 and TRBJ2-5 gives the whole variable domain EAGVAQSPRYKIIEKRQSVAFWCNPISGHATLYWYQQILGQGPKLLIQFQNNGVVDDSQLPKDRFSAERLKGVDSTLKIQPAKLEDSAVYLCASSCTVPRETQYFGPGTRLLVL.

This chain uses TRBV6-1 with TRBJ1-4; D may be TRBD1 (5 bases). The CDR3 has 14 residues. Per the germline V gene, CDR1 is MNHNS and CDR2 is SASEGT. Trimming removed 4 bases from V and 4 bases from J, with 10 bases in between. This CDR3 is CASSGWQGNEKLFF. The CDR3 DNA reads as TGTGCCAGCAGTGGCTGGCAGGGTAATGAAAAACTGTTTTTT.

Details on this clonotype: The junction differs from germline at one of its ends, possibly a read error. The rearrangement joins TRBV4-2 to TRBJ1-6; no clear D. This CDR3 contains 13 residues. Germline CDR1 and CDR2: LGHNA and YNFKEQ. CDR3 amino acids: CASSQLYNSPHHF. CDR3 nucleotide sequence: TGTGCCAGCAGCCAACTATATAATTCACCCCACCACTTT.

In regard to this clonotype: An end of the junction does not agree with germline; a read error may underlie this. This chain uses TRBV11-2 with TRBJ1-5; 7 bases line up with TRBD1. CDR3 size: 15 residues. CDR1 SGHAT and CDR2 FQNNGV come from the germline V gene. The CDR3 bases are TGTGCTAGCAACTTAGGGGGACAGAGCAATCAGCCCCAGCTTTTT. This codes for CASNLGGQSNQPQLF.

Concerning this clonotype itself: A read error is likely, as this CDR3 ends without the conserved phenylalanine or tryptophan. CDR3 bases: TGTACCAGCAGTTACCTAGCGGAGGCCTACAATGAGCAGTTCTCC. Translation gives CTSSYLAEAYNEQFS. The V and J genes are TRBV6-2 or TRBV6-3 and TRBJ2-1, with TRBD2 matching over 7 bases. This CDR3 contains 15 residues. The germline V gene has CDR1 MNHEY and CDR2 SVGEGT.

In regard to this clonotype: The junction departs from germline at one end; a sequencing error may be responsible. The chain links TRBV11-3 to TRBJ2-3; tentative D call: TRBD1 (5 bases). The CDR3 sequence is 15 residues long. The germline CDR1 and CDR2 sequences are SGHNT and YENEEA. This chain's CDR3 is CASSLMLGQPDMQYF. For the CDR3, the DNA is TGTGCCAGCAGCTTAATGTTGGGGCAACCAGATATGCAGTATTTT.

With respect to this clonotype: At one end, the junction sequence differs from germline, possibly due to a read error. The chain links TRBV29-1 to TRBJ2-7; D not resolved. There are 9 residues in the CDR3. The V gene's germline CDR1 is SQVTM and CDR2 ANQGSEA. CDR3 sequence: CSANYEQNF. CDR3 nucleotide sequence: TGCAGCGCGAACTACGAGCAGAACTTC.

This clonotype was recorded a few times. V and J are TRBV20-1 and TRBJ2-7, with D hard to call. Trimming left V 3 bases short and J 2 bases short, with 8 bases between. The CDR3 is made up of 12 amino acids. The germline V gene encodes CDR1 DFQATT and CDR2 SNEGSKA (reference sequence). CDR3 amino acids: CSASSGPYEQYF. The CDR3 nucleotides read TGCAGTGCTAGCTCCGGGCCCTACGAGCAGTACTTC.

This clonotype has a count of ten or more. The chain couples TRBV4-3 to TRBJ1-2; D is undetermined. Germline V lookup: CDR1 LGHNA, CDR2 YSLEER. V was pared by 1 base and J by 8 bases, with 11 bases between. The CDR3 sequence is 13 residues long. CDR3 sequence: CASSQVDMGGYTF. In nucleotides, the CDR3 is TGCGCCAGCAGCCAAGTCGATATGGGGGGCTACACCTTC.

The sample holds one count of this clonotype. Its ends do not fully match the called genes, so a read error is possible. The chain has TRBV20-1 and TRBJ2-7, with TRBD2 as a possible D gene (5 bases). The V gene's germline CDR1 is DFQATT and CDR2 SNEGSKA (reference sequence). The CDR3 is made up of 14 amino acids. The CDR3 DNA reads TGCAGTGCTAGCATGACGGGGAAGTCCTACGAGCGGTACTTC. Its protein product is CSASMTGKSYERYF.

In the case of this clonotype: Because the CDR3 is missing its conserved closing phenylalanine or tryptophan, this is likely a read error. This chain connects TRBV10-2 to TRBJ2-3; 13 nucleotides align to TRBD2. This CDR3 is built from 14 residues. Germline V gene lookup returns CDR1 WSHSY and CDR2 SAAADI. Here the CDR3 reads CASGTSGISDTQYS. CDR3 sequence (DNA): TGCGCAAGCGGGACTAGCGGGATTTCAGATACGCAGTATTCT.

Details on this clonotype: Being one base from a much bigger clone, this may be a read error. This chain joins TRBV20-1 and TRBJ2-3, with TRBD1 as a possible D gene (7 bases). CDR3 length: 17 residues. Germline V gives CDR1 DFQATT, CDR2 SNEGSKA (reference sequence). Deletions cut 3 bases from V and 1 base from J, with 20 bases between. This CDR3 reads CSASGRSGGGGTDTQYF. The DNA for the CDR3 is TGCAGTGCTAGTGGGAGGTCAGGGGGAGGAGGCACAGATACGCAGTATTTT.

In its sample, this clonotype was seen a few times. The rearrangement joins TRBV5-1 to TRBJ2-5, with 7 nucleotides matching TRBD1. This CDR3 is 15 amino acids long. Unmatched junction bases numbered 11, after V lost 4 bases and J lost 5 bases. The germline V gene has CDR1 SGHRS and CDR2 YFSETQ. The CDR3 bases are TGCGCCAGCAGCGCCGGACAGGATCACCGTGAGACCCAGTACTTC. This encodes CASSAGQDHRETQYF.